These 29 T cell receptor beta chains share one sample of origin, sequenced in a study of OX40 agonist ivuxolimab in advanced cancers. Library prep was done by the immunoSEQ multiplex PCR assay. TCRdb took over this immuneACCESS table, retaining in-frame rearrangements with V and J assigned. Such tables are incomplete; in checked studies, under half of the missing clones stem from an unresolved V gene, and the remainder is unexplained. Present in this sample are about 46,000 clones, 80% to 90% of which were seen just once. The ten largest clones add up to about 52% of the sample. The sequencing used CD4+ or CD8+ T cells sorted from blood, collected in a trial of the OX40 agonist ivuxolimab. The receptors were gathered from an adult with an advanced solid tumor such as melanoma, head and neck, liver or kidney cancer.

This clone occurred a few times. The chain uses TRBV2 and TRBJ1-3; maybe TRBD1 (6 bases). Trimming stripped 9 bases from V and 0 bases from J, with 12 bases between. The CDR3 contains 14 residues. The germline CDR1 and CDR2 sequences are SNHLY and FYNNEI. In nucleotides, the CDR3 is TGTGCCAGTCACCCGACAGGCTCTGGAAACACCATATATTTT. As protein: CASHPTGSGNTIYF.

The chain recombines TRBV5-1 with TRBJ2-1, with 7 bases aligning to TRBD2. Germline V CDR1 and CDR2: SGHRS, YFSETQ. The CDR3 runs 17 residues. With 0 bases clipped from V and 4 bases from J, the junction kept 10 bases outside the gene matches. Here the CDR3 reads CASSLDSGGSKYNEQFF. In DNA form, the CDR3 reads TGCGCCAGCAGCTTGGACTCGGGCGGGAGCAAATACAATGAGCAGTTCTTC.

The chain combines TRBV4-2 with TRBJ2-3; TRBD1 is a possible D gene (5 bases). V dropped 1 base and J dropped 5 bases, with 13 bases sitting between them. The CDR3 extends over 15 amino acids. CDR1 and CDR2 from the germline V gene are LGHNA and YNFKEQ. The CDR3 protein is CASSQVPGSGDTQYF. As DNA, the CDR3 is TGTGCCAGCAGCCAAGTCCCAGGGTCCGGAGATACGCAGTATTTT.

This clone was seen a handful of times. The chain carries TRBV7-3 and TRBJ1-6; no reliable D call. Per the germline V gene, CDR1 is SGHTA and CDR2 is FQGTGA. V gave up 5 bases and J gave up 7 bases, with 9 bases separating them. The CDR3 runs to 13 residues. Here the CDR3 DNA reads TGTGCCAGCAGCCGGCAGGTCAATTCACCCCTCCACTTT. It translates to CASSRQVNSPLHF.

This chain links TRBV6-1 with TRBJ2-1; D is ambiguous. The germline V gene has CDR1 MNHNS and CDR2 SASEGT. The CDR3 runs to 13 residues. Trimming pared 2 bases from V and 7 bases from J, leaving 9 bases between. The CDR3 spells CASSEKPSNEQFF. Here the CDR3 DNA reads TGTGCCAGCAGTGAAAAGCCTAGTAATGAGCAGTTCTTC.

The rearrangement links TRBV9 to TRBJ2-2, with a weak D call TRBD1 (6 bases). Germline V CDR1 and CDR2: SGDLS, YYNGEE. Trimming stripped 6 bases from V and 3 bases from J, with 9 bases between. This CDR3 spans 13 amino acids. This chain's CDR3 is CASNTGYTGELFF. The CDR3 nucleotides read TGTGCCAGCAACACAGGGTACACCGGGGAGCTGTTTTTT. The full variable domain, in which reference TRBV9 and TRBJ2-2 provide the parts outside the CDR3, is DSGVTQTPKHLITATGQRVTLRCSPRSGDLSVYWYQQSLDQGLQFLIQYYNGEERAKGNILERFSAQQFPDLHSELNLSSLELGDSALYFCASNTGYTGELFFGEGSRLTVL.

The rearrangement uses TRBV6-5 and TRBJ1-2; D is unresolved. From germline, CDR1 is MNHEY and CDR2 SVGAGI. This CDR3 comprises 15 residues. Between the trimmed V and J ends, which lost 0 bases and 8 bases, there was a span of 16 bases. The CDR3 loop is CASSYSARPERGYTF. In nucleotides, the CDR3 is TGTGCCAGCAGTTACTCGGCTAGGCCTGAGCGGGGCTACACCTTC.

The CDR3 DNA reads as TGCGCCAGCAGCCAAGATTTAGCGGGGGGGCTCAGGGAGACCCAGTACTTC. Protein sequence: CASSQDLAGGLRETQYF. The rearrangement links TRBV4-3 to TRBJ2-5; 11 bases are shared with TRBD2. V was clipped by 0 bases and J by 5 bases; unmatched bases: 8. Germline V CDR1 and CDR2: LGHNA, YSLEER. There are 17 residues in the CDR3.

This clone was seen only once. The chain couples TRBV4-2 to TRBJ2-7, with 8 nucleotides matching TRBD2. The germline V gene has CDR1 LGHNA and CDR2 YNFKEQ. The CDR3 consists of 14 residues. Germline trimming cut 3 bases from V and 4 bases from J; bases unmatched to any gene: 5. In nucleotides, the CDR3 is TGTGCCAGCAGCCATCCCGGGAGGGATTACGAGCAGTACTTC. Encoded protein: CASSHPGRDYEQYF.

In this sample, this clone turned up a few times. The J gene is TRBJ2-5, the V gene TRBV27; 13 bases are a match to TRBD2. Trimming at V came to 4 bases and at J to 2 bases, leaving 4 bases not matched to a gene. This CDR3 is 16 amino acids long. From germline, CDR1 is MNHEY and CDR2 SMNVEV (reference sequence). CDR3 residues: CASSSGLAGAQETQYF. Here the CDR3 DNA reads TGTGCCAGCAGTTCCGGACTAGCGGGAGCACAAGAGACCCAGTACTTC.

V is TRBV28 and J is TRBJ2-7; D is perhaps TRBD2 (5 bases). The CDR3 has 15 residues. Germline V lookup: CDR1 MDHEN, CDR2 SYDVKM. V lost 6 bases to trimming and J lost 4 bases, with 19 bases between them. The CDR3 region has the DNA TGTGCCAGCAGACCCTCCGGTTCGGGAAAATACGAGCAGTACTTC. It yields the protein CASRPSGSGKYEQYF.

This sequence joins TRBV6-6 and TRBJ2-7; possible D gene TRBD1, 6 bases. V was shortened by 6 bases and J by 0 bases, with 15 bases between the two germline ends. Per germline, CDR1 MNHNY and CDR2 SVGAGI (reference sequence). The CDR3 sequence is 15 residues long. The CDR3 is CASSPNTGYSYEQYF. CDR3 nucleotide sequence: TGTGCCAGCAGCCCTAACACAGGGTACTCCTACGAGCAGTACTTC.

The chain links TRBV30 to TRBJ2-7, with 7 bases aligning to TRBD1. V lost 2 bases, J lost 6 bases, and 10 bases stayed unmatched. In germline, CDR1 is GTSNPN, CDR2 SVGIG (reference sequence). This CDR3 is built from 14 residues. CDR3 loop: CAWSRDSWVAEQYF. As DNA, the CDR3 is TGTGCCTGGAGTAGGGACAGTTGGGTGGCCGAGCAGTACTTC. Complete variable domain (other parts from reference TRBV30 and TRBJ2-7): SQTIHQWPATLVQPVGSPLSLECTVEGTSNPNLYWYRQAAGRGLQLLFYSVGIGQISSEVPQNLSASRPQDRQFILSSKKLLLSDSGFYLCAWSRDSWVAEQYFGPGTRLTVT.

The chain has TRBV7-2 and TRBJ1-5, with TRBD1 as a possible D gene (5 bases). This CDR3 region has 13 residues. The V gene's germline CDR1 is SGHTA and CDR2 FQGNSA. The ends were cut back, 4 bases at V and 7 bases at J, with 11 bases in the middle. As DNA, the CDR3 is TGTGCCAGCAGCTCACAGGACGGACAGCCCCAGCATTTT. This encodes CASSSQDGQPQHF.

This chain joins TRBV10-3 and TRBJ2-5; 11 bases agree with TRBD2. The CDR3 loop spans 16 amino acids. J was trimmed by 5 bases and V by 2 bases; bases with no gene match: 7. The germline gives CDR1 ENHRY, CDR2 SYGVKD. CDR3 region: CAISEESPSGGETQYF. The CDR3, as DNA: TGTGCCATCAGTGAGGAATCTCCTAGCGGGGGGGAGACCCAGTACTTC.

A single count supports this clone. This chain joins TRBV28 and TRBJ2-2; 12 bases fit TRBD2. The trim removed 2 bases at V and 3 bases at J, leaving 16 bases unmatched. Germline CDR1 and CDR2: MDHEN and SYDVKM. This CDR3 region has 21 residues. The CDR3, as DNA: TGTGCCAGCAGTTTAGGCATCGGTAAGACTAGCGGGAGAAATGACACCGGGGAGCTGTTTTTT. As protein: CASSLGIGKTSGRNDTGELFF.

The chain recombines TRBV7-3 with TRBJ2-5; D gene ambiguous. Germline V gene sequence: CDR1 SGHTA, CDR2 FQGTGA. The CDR3 sequence is 13 residues long. The V gene lost 2 bases and the J gene lost 2 bases, with 6 bases spanning the gap. CDR3 nucleotides: TGTGCCAGCAGCTTATCGCGGCAAGAGACCCAGTACTTC. Its translation: CASSLSRQETQYF.

The chain combines TRBV28 with TRBJ1-1; D unresolved. The CDR3 extends over 13 amino acids. Germline V CDR1 and CDR2: MDHEN, SYDVKM. V shed 3 bases and J shed 1 base, with 6 bases lying between them. This CDR3 is CASSFIGNTEAFF. CDR3 coding DNA: TGTGCCAGCAGTTTTATCGGGAACACTGAAGCTTTCTTT.

This chain joins TRBV7-3 and TRBJ2-3; possible D gene TRBD1, 6 bases. Germline V gene lookup returns CDR1 SGHTA and CDR2 FQGTGA. V shed 5 bases and J shed 6 bases, with 18 bases lying between them. There are 15 residues in the CDR3. The CDR3 bases are TGTGCCAGCAGCCCGGGACAAGGGAGTTTTGATACGCAGTATTTT. Protein sequence: CASSPGQGSFDTQYF. Using reference TRBV7-3 and TRBJ2-3 for the parts outside the CDR3, the full variable domain is GAGVSQTPSNKVTEKGKYVELRCDPISGHTALYWYRQSLGQGPEFLIYFQGTGAADDSGLPNDRFFAVRPEGSVSTLKIQRTERGDSAVYLCASSPGQGSFDTQYFGPGTRLTVL.

The chain recombines TRBV21-1 with TRBJ2-4; the D call TRBD2 from the table was never checked on the DNA. TRBV21-1 is given as a pseudogene. This CDR3 has 15 residues. CDR3: CASSKKWRGRNIQYF. The CDR3 DNA follows: TGTGCCAGCAGCAAAAAATGGAGGGGCCGAAACATTCAGTACTTC.

V is TRBV11-3 and J is TRBJ2-7; tentatively, D is TRBD2 (5 bases). The germline V gene encodes CDR1 SGHNT and CDR2 YENEEA. Trimming left V 1 base short and J 4 bases short, with 14 bases between. The CDR3 spans 15 residues. The chain's CDR3 is CASSLVLGLEYEQYF. CDR3 nucleotide sequence: TGTGCCAGCAGCTTAGTTCTTGGACTTGAGTACGAGCAGTACTTC. Together with reference TRBV11-3 and TRBJ2-7, the CDR3 gives the full variable domain: EAGVVQSPRYKIIEKKQPVAFWCNPISGHNTLYWYLQNLGQGPELLIRYENEEAVDDSQLPKDRFSAERLKGVDSTLKIQPAELGDSAVYLCASSLVLGLEYEQYFGPGTRLTVT.

J is TRBJ1-5 and V is TRBV27; D gene uncertain. V was shortened by 2 bases and J by 0 bases, with 8 bases between the two germline ends. Per germline, CDR1 MNHEY and CDR2 SMNVEV (reference sequence). The CDR3 contains 15 residues. The CDR3 DNA reads TGTGCCAGCAGTTTAAGGCAGCCTAGCAATCAGCCCCAGCATTTT. Protein product: CASSLRQPSNQPQHF.

The count of this clone is one. The CDR3 DNA reads TGTGCCAGCAGCTCGGGACAGATCAATGAGCAGTTCTTC. This gives the protein CASSSGQINEQFF. The chain uses TRBV5-4 and TRBJ2-1; 7 nucleotides match TRBD1. The CDR3 runs to 13 residues. CDR1 is SGHNT and CDR2 is YYREEE in the germline V gene (reference sequence). Trimming cost V 3 bases and J 6 bases; bases outside gene matches: 3.

The genes are TRBV19 and TRBJ1-2; 8 nucleotides agree with TRBD1. Germline lookup yields CDR1 LNHDA and CDR2 SQIVND (reference sequence). The CDR3 runs to 14 residues. Germline trimming cut 5 bases from V and 7 bases from J; bases unmatched to any gene: 9. The CDR3 loop is CASSPDRGGRGYTF. The CDR3 coding sequence is TGTGCCAGTAGTCCAGACAGGGGAGGCCGTGGCTACACCTTC.

The J gene is TRBJ2-5, the V gene TRBV7-9, with 11 bases fitting TRBD2. CDR1 and CDR2 from the germline V gene are SEHNR and FQNEAQ (reference sequence). This CDR3 is built from 15 residues. V dropped 6 bases and J dropped 4; count of bases not matched to a gene: 7. The CDR3 coding sequence is TGTGCCAGCAGTTTTAGCGGGGGGGCCGTAGAGACCCAGTACTTC. Protein: CASSFSGGAVETQYF.

The chain joins TRBV19 to TRBJ1-2, with D unresolved. There are 18 residues in the CDR3. Germline V CDR1 and CDR2: LNHDA, SQIVND (reference sequence). Trimming took off 11 bases at V and 2 bases at J, with 30 bases between the two ends. The CDR3 reads CAVYEGVGPAGVNYGYTF. DNA of the CDR3: TGTGCCGTTTATGAAGGTGTGGGTCCCGCAGGTGTGAACTATGGCTACACCTTC. Full variable domain (rest looked up from reference TRBV19 and TRBJ1-2): DGGITQSPKYLFRKEGQNVTLSCEQNLNHDAMYWYRQDPGQGLRLIYYSQIVNDFQKGDIAEGYSVSREKKESFPLTVTSAQKNPTAFYLCAVYEGVGPAGVNYGYTFGSGTRLTVV.

The rearrangement uses TRBV9 and TRBJ2-1; the match to TRBD1 covers 9 bases. V shed 4 bases, J shed 6 bases, and the junction held 8 bases outside the gene matches. The CDR3 sequence is 15 residues long. Germline-derived CDR1 and CDR2 are SGDLS and YYNGEE. The CDR3 region is CASSPTGTGPNEQFF. In DNA, the CDR3 is TGTGCCAGCAGCCCAACCGGGACAGGGCCCAATGAGCAGTTCTTC. The variable domain in full, completed from reference TRBV9 and TRBJ2-1, reads DSGVTQTPKHLITATGQRVTLRCSPRSGDLSVYWYQQSLDQGLQFLIQYYNGEERAKGNILERFSAQQFPDLHSELNLSSLELGDSALYFCASSPTGTGPNEQFFGPGTRLTVL.

The table lists this clone with a few counts. The rearrangement uses TRBV7-6 and TRBJ2-1, with 9 bases lining up with TRBD1. The CDR3 contains 15 residues. Per the germline V gene, CDR1 is SGHVS and CDR2 is FNYEAQ. V dropped 2 bases and J dropped 6; count of bases not matched to a gene: 5. CDR3 sequence: CASSLTGTGPNEQFF. The CDR3 DNA is TGTGCCAGCAGCTTAACCGGGACAGGGCCCAATGAGCAGTTCTTC.

This sequence joins TRBV6-5 and TRBJ2-7; D uncertain. This CDR3 has 15 amino acids. Germline V gene sequence: CDR1 MNHEY, CDR2 SVGAGI. V was pared by 2 bases and J by 0 bases, with 11 bases between. The CDR3 DNA follows: TGTGCCAGCAGTTACGGCACCTTCAGCTCCTACGAGCAGTACTTC. Translating gives CASSYGTFSSYEQYF.